This T cell receptor (beta chain) was identified in a study of T-cell memory formation after mild COVID-19. One entry per CDR3 protein results from TCRdb running MiXCR on the 5' RACE reads. Of approximately 480,000 distinct CDR3 sequences listed, over 15% were seen once; the top ten hold roughly an eighth. This clonotype occurred a few times. Germline CDR1 SGDLS, CDR2 YYNGEE. This CDR3 has 13 amino acids. Trimming took 1 base from V and 6 from J, leaving 11 bases between them. The sample comprised PBMCs or a T cell subset sorted from them (not recorded which). This TCR was recovered from an adult woman who had mild COVID-19 (a few samples of this study predate the infection). Cell type and time point are not known. The chain links TRBV9 to TRBJ2-7; D perhaps matches TRBD1 (5 bases). The CDR3 region has the DNA TGTGCCAGCAGCGTATTAGGGGTCGGCGAGCAGTACTTC. Its protein product is CASSVLGVGEQYF.